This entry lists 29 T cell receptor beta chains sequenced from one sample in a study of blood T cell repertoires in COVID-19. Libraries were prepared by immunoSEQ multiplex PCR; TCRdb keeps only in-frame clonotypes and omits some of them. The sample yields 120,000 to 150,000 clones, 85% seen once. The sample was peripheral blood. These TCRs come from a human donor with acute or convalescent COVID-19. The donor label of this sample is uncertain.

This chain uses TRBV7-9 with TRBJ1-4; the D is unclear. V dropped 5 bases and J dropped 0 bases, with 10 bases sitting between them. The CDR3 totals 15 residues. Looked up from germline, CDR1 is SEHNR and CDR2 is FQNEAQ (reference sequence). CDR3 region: CASSQARATNEKLFF. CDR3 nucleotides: TGTGCCAGCAGCCAGGCCCGAGCAACTAATGAAAAACTGTTTTTT.

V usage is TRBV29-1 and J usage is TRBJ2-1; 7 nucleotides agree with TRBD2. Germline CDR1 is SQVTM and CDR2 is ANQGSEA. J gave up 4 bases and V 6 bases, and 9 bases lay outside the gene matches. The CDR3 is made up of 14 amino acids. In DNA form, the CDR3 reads TGCAGCGTGACCAAAGCGGGGCCTTACAATGAGCAGTTCTTC. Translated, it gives CSVTKAGPYNEQFF.

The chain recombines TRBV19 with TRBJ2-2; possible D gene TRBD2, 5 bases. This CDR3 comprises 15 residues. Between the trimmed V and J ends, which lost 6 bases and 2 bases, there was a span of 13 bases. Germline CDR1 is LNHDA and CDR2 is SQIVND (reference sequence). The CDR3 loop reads CASSPVDSNTGELFF. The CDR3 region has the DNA TGTGCCAGTAGCCCGGTGGACTCCAACACCGGGGAGCTGTTTTTT.

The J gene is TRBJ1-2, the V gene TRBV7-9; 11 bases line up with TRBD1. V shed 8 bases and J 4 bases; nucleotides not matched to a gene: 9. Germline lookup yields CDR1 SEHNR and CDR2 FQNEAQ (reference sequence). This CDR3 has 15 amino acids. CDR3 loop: CASGQGTGGTYGYTF. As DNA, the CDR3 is TGTGCCAGCGGCCAAGGGACAGGGGGTACCTATGGCTACACCTTC. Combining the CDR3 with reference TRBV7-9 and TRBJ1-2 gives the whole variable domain DTGVSQNPRHKITKRGQNVTFRCDPISEHNRLYWYRQTLGQGPEFLTYFQNEAQLEKSRLLSDRFSAERPKGSFSTLEIQRTEQGDSAMYLCASGQGTGGTYGYTFGSGTRLTVV.

CDR3 residues: CASSQGSLARTDTQYF. CDR3 sequence (DNA): TGTGCCAGCAGCCAAGGGAGTCTAGCGAGAACAGATACGCAGTATTTT. The chain couples TRBV4-2 to TRBJ2-3, with D tentatively TRBD2 (6 bases). The V and J ends lost 1 base and 3 bases respectively, with 14 bases between them. CDR1 is LGHNA, CDR2 YNFKEQ, per germline. This CDR3 has 16 amino acids.

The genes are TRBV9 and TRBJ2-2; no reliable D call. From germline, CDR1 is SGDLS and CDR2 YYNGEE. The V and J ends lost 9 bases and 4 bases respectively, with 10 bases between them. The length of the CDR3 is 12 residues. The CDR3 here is CATGTATGELFF. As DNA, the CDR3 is TGTGCCACCGGAACAGCCACCGGGGAGCTGTTTTTT. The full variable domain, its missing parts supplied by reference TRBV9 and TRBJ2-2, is DSGVTQTPKHLITATGQRVTLRCSPRSGDLSVYWYQQSLDQGLQFLIQYYNGEERAKGNILERFSAQQFPDLHSELNLSSLELGDSALYFCATGTATGELFFGEGSRLTVL.

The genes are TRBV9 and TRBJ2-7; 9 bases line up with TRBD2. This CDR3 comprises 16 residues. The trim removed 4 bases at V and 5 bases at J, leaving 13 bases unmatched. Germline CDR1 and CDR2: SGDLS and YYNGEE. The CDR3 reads CASSPLGAGGVDEQYF. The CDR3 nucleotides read TGTGCCAGCAGCCCCCTCGGGGCGGGGGGGGTTGACGAGCAGTACTTC.

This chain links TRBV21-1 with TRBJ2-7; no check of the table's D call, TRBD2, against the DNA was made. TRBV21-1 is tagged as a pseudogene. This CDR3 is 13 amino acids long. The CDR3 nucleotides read TGTGCCAGCAGCCCGGCGGGGGCCGACGAGCAGTACGTC. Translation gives CASSPAGADEQYV.

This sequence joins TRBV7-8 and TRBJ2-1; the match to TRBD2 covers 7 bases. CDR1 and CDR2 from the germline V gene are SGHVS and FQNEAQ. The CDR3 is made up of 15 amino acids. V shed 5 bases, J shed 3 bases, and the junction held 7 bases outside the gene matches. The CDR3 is CASSPREGIYNEQFF. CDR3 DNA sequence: TGTGCCAGCAGCCCCAGGGAGGGAATCTACAATGAGCAGTTCTTC.

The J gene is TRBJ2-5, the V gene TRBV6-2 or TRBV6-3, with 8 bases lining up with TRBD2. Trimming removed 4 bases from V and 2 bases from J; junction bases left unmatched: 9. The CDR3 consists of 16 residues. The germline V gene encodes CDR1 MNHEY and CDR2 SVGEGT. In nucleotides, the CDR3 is TGTGCCAGCAGTTTCTCGGGGGGGGTGGATCAAGAGACCCAGTACTTC. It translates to CASSFSGGVDQETQYF.

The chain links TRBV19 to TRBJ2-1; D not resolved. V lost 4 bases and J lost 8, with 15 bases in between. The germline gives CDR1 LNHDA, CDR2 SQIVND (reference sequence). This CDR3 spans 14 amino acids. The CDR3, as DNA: TGTGCCAGTAGTAATGGTAGAGTCGCCGATGAGCAGTTCTTC. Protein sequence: CASSNGRVADEQFF. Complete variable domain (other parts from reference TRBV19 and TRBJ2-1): DGGITQSPKYLFRKEGQNVTLSCEQNLNHDAMYWYRQDPGQGLRLIYYSQIVNDFQKGDIAEGYSVSREKKESFPLTVTSAQKNPTAFYLCASSNGRVADEQFFGPGTRLTVL.

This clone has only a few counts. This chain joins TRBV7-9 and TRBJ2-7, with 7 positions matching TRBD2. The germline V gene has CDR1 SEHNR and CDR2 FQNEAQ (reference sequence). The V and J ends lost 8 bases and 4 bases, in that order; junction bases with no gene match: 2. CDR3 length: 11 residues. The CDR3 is CASGRGYEQYF. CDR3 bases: TGTGCCAGCGGGAGGGGTTACGAGCAGTACTTC.

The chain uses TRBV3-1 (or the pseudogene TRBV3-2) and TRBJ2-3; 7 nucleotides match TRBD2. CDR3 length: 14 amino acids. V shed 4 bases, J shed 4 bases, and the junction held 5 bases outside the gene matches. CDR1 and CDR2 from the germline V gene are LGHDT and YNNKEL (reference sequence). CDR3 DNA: TGTGCCAGCAGCCCCTTGGGGGGGGCAGATACGCAGTATTTT. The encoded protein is CASSPLGGADTQYF.

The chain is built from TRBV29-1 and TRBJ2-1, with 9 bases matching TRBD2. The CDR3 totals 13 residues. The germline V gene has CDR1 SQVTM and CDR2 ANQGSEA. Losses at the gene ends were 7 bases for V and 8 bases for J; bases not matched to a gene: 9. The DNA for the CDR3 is TGCAGCGCAAGACCGGGACTAGCACATGAGCAGTTCTTC. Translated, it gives CSARPGLAHEQFF.

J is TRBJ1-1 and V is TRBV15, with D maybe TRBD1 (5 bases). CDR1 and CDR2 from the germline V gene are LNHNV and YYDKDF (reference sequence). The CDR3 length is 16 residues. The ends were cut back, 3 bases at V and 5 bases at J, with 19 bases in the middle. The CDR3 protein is CATSSAVKGLRTEAFF. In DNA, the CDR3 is TGTGCCACCAGCAGCGCCGTCAAGGGGCTGAGAACTGAAGCTTTCTTT.

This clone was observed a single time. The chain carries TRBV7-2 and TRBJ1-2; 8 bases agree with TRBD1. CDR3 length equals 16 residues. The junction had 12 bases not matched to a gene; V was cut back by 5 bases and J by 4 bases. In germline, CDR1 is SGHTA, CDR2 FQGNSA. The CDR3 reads CASSTRTGRYSYGYTF. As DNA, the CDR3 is TGTGCCAGCAGCACCCGGACAGGGAGGTATAGCTATGGCTACACCTTC.

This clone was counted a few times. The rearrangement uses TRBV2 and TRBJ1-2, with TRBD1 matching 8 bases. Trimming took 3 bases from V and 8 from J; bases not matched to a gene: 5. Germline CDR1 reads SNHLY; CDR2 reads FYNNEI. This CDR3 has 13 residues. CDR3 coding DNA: TGTGCCAGCAGTGACAGGGGGCTCGAGGGCTACACCTTC. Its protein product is CASSDRGLEGYTF.

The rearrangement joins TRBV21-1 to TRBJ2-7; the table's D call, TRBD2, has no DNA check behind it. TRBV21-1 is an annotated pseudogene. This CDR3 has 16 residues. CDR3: CASSKAGGLSSYEQYV. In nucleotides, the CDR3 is TGTGCCAGCAGCAAAGCAGGCGGGTTAAGCTCCTACGAGCAGTACGTC.

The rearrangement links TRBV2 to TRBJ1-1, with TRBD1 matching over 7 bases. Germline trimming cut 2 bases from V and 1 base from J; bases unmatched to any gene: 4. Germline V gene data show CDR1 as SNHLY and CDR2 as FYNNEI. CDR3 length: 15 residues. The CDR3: CASSELNRGNTEAFF. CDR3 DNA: TGTGCCAGCAGTGAACTTAACAGGGGGAACACTGAAGCTTTCTTT.

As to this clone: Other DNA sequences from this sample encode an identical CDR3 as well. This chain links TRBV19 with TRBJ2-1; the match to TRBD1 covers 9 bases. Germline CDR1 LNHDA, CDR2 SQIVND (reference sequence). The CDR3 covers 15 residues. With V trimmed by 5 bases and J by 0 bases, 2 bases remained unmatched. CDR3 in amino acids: CASSDRGSSYNEQFF. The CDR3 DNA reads TGTGCCAGTAGTGACAGGGGGAGCTCCTACAATGAGCAGTTCTTC.

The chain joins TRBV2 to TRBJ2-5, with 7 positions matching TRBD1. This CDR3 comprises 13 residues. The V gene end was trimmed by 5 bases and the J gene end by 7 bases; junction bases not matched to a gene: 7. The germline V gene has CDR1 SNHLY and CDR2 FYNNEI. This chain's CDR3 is CASSRDSERTQYF. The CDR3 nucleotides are TGTGCCAGCAGTCGGGACAGCGAACGGACCCAGTACTTC.

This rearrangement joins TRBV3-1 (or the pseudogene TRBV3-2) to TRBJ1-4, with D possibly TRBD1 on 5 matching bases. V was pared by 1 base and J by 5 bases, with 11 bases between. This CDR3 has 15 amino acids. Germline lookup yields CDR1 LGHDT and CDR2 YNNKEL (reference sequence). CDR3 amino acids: CASSQGWRGNEKLFF. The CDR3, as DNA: TGTGCCAGCAGCCAAGGGTGGAGGGGAAATGAAAAACTGTTTTTT.

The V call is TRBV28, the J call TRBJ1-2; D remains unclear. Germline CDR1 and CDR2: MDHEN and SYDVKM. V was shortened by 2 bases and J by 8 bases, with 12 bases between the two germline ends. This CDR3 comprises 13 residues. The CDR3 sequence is CASSLEMTGGYTF. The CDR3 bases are TGTGCCAGCAGTTTAGAAATGACGGGGGGCTACACCTTC.

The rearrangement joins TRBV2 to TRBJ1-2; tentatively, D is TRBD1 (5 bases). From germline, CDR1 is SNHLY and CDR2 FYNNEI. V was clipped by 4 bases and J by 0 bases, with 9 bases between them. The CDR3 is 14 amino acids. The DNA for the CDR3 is TGTGCCAGCAGTGCTAGGGGTGCTAACTATGGCTACACCTTC. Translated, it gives CASSARGANYGYTF.

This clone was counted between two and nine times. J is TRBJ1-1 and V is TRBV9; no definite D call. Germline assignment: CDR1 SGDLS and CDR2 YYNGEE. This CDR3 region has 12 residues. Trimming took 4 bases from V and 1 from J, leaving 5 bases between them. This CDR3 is CASSLTNTEAFF. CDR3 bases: TGTGCCAGCAGCCTAACGAACACTGAAGCTTTCTTT.

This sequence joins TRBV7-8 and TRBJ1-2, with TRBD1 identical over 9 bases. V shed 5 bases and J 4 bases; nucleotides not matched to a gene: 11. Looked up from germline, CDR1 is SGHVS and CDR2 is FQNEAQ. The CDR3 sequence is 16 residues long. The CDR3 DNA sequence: TGTGCCAGCAGCGACCGGACAGGGGCCCCGGTCTATGGCTACACCTTC. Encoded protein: CASSDRTGAPVYGYTF.

CDR3 DNA: TGTGCCAGCAGTGTAGCGGGAGCAGGTTACGAGCAGTACGTC. Translation gives CASSVAGAGYEQYV. The V call is TRBV6-1, the J call TRBJ2-7; 9 nucleotides align to TRBD2. V lost 4 bases to trimming and J lost 4 bases; unmatched junction nucleotides: 5. This CDR3 region has 14 residues. Germline V gives CDR1 MNHNS, CDR2 SASEGT.

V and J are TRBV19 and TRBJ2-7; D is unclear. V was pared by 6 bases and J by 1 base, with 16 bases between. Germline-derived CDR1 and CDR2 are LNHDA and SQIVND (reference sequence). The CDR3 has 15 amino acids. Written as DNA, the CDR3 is TGTGCCAGTAGCCAGACCGCGGTAGGATCCTACGAGCAGTACTTC. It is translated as CASSQTAVGSYEQYF.

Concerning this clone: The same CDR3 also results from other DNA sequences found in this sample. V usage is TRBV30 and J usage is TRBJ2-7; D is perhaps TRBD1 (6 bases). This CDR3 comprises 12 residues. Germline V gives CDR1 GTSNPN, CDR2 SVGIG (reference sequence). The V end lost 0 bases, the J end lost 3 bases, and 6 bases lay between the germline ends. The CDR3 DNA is TGTGCCTGGAGTGTACAGGGCTACGAGCAGTACTTC. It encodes CAWSVQGYEQYF.